This record covers a single TCR beta chain. The V end was cut by 2 bases, the J end by 5 bases, with 12 bases between. Germline CDR1 is KGHDR and CDR2 is SFDVKD. The CDR3 has 15 amino acids. Per the original methods: The authors estimated nucleated cell counts from reference gene primer amplification. Profiling relied on immunoSEQ multiplex PCR, and the TCRdb table lists in-frame clones only, not all of them. That table gives V, J and clone size, and the DNA gave D and trimming. The profile shows 270,000 or so clones, about 80% of them singletons. The sample originates from a study of blood T cell repertoires in COVID-19. For the study at large: Samples representing acute and convalescent COVID-19 were sourced from the United States, Italy and Spain.

The TCR was taken from a man aged 45-65 years who had recovered from COVID-19. V and J are TRBV24-1 and TRBJ1-5; a possible D gene is TRBD1 (6 bases). What was sequenced was PBMCs or T cells enriched from blood (not recorded which). The CDR3 loop reads CATSDSDRKDQPQHF. CDR3 sequence (DNA): TGTGCCACCAGTGATTCAGACAGGAAAGATCAGCCCCAGCATTTT.